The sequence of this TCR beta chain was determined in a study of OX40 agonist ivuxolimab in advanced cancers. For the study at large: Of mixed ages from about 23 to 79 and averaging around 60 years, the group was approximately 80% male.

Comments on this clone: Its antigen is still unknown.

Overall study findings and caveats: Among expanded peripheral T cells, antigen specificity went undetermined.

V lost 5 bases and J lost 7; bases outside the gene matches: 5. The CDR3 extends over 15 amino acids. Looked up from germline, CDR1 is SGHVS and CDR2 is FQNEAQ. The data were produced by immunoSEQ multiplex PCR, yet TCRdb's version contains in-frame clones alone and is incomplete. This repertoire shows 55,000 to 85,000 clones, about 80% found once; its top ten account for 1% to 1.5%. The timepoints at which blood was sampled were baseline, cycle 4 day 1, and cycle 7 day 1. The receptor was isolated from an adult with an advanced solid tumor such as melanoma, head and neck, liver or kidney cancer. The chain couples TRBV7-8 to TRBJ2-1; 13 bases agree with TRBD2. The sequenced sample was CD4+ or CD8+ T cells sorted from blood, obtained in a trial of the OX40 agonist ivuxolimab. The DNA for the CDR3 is TGTGCCAGCAGCCCACTAGCGGGGGGGCCGAATGAGCAGTTCTTC. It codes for CASSPLAGGPNEQFF.